One sample yielded the 10 T cell receptor beta chains listed below, sequenced in a study of T cell responses to AZD1222 COVID-19 vaccine (dated by TCRdb to the early 2020s). Per the publication, the time point label means: about 28 days (+/-7) after the second vaccine dose. Receptor libraries were prepared by the immunoSEQ multiplex PCR assay. TCRdb holds this immuneACCESS table with in-frame rearrangements only. Some clones are missing; in checked studies, unresolved V genes explain under half, and the rest has no known cause. The sample table shows approximately 150,000 clones, and just over 85% are seen once. Of the sample, around 5.1% is held by the ten largest clones. The specimen comprised peripheral blood, sampled 28 days after the second AZD1222 dose. These receptors were obtained from an adult who received the AZD1222 COVID-19 vaccine.

This clone was recorded once. The V gene is TRBV7-9, the J gene TRBJ1-5; D ambiguous. CDR1 and CDR2 from the germline V gene are SEHNR and FQNEAQ (reference sequence). CDR3 length: 12 residues. The V end lost 7 bases, the J end lost 5 bases, and 9 bases lay between the germline ends. The CDR3 region is CASNVGDQPQHF. CDR3 in DNA: TGTGCCAGCAACGTTGGGGATCAGCCCCAGCATTTT.

V is TRBV18 and J is TRBJ1-1; weak D call: TRBD1 (6 bases). The length of the CDR3 is 13 residues. Trimming shortened V by 3 bases and J by 8 bases, and 13 bases separated the two germline ends. CDR1 is KGHSH and CDR2 is LQKENI in the germline V gene. CDR3 loop: CASSPEQGSEAFF. CDR3 nucleotide sequence: TGTGCCAGCTCACCCGAACAGGGATCCGAAGCTTTCTTT.

The chain joins TRBV5-4 to TRBJ2-7; TRBD1 might be the D (6 bases). CDR1 and CDR2 from the germline V gene are SGHNT and YYREEE (reference sequence). The CDR3 covers 14 residues. Trimming took off 0 bases at V and 4 bases at J, with 11 bases between the two ends. DNA for the CDR3: TGTGCCAGCAGCTTGGACAGGGCTACTTACGAGCAGTACTTC. Its protein is CASSLDRATYEQYF.

The chain has TRBV7-8 and TRBJ1-5, with D possibly TRBD1 on 6 matching bases. Germline V CDR1 and CDR2: SGHVS, FQNEAQ. There are 15 residues in the CDR3. V shed 4 bases and J shed 6 bases, with 16 bases lying between them. The CDR3 DNA sequence: TGTGCCAGCAGCTATAGGTACGGGGGCAGTCAGCCCCAGCATTTT. The encoded protein is CASSYRYGGSQPQHF.

The chain has TRBV6-5 and TRBJ1-5; D gene uncertain. Trimming stripped 5 bases from V and 6 bases from J, with 5 bases between. Germline lookup yields CDR1 MNHEY and CDR2 SVGAGI. This CDR3 has 11 residues. Written as DNA, the CDR3 is TGTGCCAGCAGTAAAAGTCAGCCCCAGCATTTT. Its protein product is CASSKSQPQHF.

The J gene is TRBJ1-1, the V gene TRBV11-2; D gene uncertain. This CDR3 spans 14 amino acids. Germline V CDR1 and CDR2: SGHAT, FQNNGV. Trimming left V 5 bases short and J 1 base short, with 11 bases between. CDR3 in amino acids: CASSLGPANTEAFF. The CDR3 DNA is TGTGCCAGCAGCCTGGGCCCGGCGAACACTGAAGCTTTCTTT.

The rearrangement links TRBV10-3 to TRBJ2-7; D unclear. The CDR3 length is 12 residues. Trimming stripped 4 bases from V and 5 bases from J, with 9 bases between. The V gene's germline CDR1 is ENHRY and CDR2 SYGVKD. The CDR3 region is CAISVGNHEQYF. CDR3 nucleotides: TGTGCCATCAGTGTGGGAAATCACGAGCAGTACTTC.

The rearrangement joins TRBV30 to TRBJ1-1, with D maybe TRBD1 (6 bases). Trimming stripped 1 base from V and 1 base from J, with 7 bases between. The germline V gene encodes CDR1 GTSNPN and CDR2 SVGIG (reference sequence). There are 13 residues in the CDR3. The CDR3 nucleotides are TGTGCCTGGAGTGGGGGACAGAACACTGAAGCTTTCTTT. Its translation: CAWSGGQNTEAFF.

The J gene is TRBJ1-4, the V gene TRBV4-2, with TRBD1 matching 10 bases. CDR3 length: 20 residues. Germline CDR1 LGHNA, CDR2 YNFKEQ. The ends lost 0 bases at V and 6 bases at J; junction bases unmatched: 16. CDR3 loop: CASSQEGFDRGRLLDEKLFF. CDR3 in DNA: TGTGCCAGCAGCCAAGAAGGGTTCGACAGGGGGCGCCTCCTCGATGAAAAACTGTTTTTT.

The rearrangement links TRBV11-2 to TRBJ2-3; TRBD2 matches at 10 bases. Per germline, CDR1 SGHAT and CDR2 FQNNGV. The CDR3 covers 17 residues. V was clipped by 2 bases and J by 1 base; unmatched bases: 6. The CDR3 bases are TGTGCCAGCAGCTTAAACCTCCTAGCGGGGGGCACAGATACGCAGTATTTT. Protein: CASSLNLLAGGTDTQYF.